A single sample is the source of the 10 T cell receptor beta chains below, sequenced in a study of T cell responses to AZD1222 COVID-19 vaccine. Sequenced by immunoSEQ multiplex PCR; TCRdb stores in-frame clones only, minus some. Here the sample spans about 140,000 clones, more than 90% being singletons. Sequences were derived from peripheral blood, sampled on day 0 of AZD1222 vaccination. These receptor sequences come from an adult in good health.

The rearrangement uses TRBV11-3 and TRBJ2-1; D uncertain. The CDR3 totals 13 residues. V lost 0 bases to trimming and J lost 7 bases, with 7 bases between them. The germline V gene encodes CDR1 SGHNT and CDR2 YENEEA. The CDR3: CASSLEVGNEQFF. As DNA, the CDR3 is TGTGCCAGCAGCTTAGAGGTTGGAAATGAGCAGTTCTTC.

The chain uses TRBV7-8 and TRBJ1-1, with D possibly matching TRBD1 (5 bases). Trimming took off 5 bases at V and 10 bases at J, with 26 bases between the two ends. This CDR3 has 16 amino acids. Germline V gives CDR1 SGHVS, CDR2 FQNEAQ. The CDR3 loop reads CASSNNRGVGPLGAFF. Written as DNA, the CDR3 is TGTGCCAGCAGCAACAACCGGGGCGTTGGACCATTGGGAGCTTTCTTT.

The chain couples TRBV9 to TRBJ1-3; D might be TRBD1 (5 bases). Trimming cost V 4 bases and J 4 bases, with 12 bases left between them. There are 14 residues in the CDR3. Germline-derived CDR1 and CDR2 are SGDLS and YYNGEE. The CDR3 loop is CASSPRVSGNTIYF. As DNA, the CDR3 is TGTGCCAGCAGCCCCAGGGTATCGGGAAACACCATATATTTT. Together with reference TRBV9 and TRBJ1-3, the CDR3 gives the full variable domain: DSGVTQTPKHLITATGQRVTLRCSPRSGDLSVYWYQQSLDQGLQFLIQYYNGEERAKGNILERFSAQQFPDLHSELNLSSLELGDSALYFCASSPRVSGNTIYFGEGSWLTVV.

This clone came up once. The chain carries TRBV4-1 and TRBJ1-2, with 8 nucleotides matching TRBD1. CDR3 length: 13 amino acids. The germline V gene encodes CDR1 MGHRA and CDR2 YSYEKL. Trimming cost V 4 bases and J 4 bases; bases outside gene matches: 2. The CDR3 spells CASSLGQVYGYTF. For the CDR3, the DNA is TGCGCCAGCAGCCTGGGACAGGTCTATGGCTACACCTTC.

The chain combines TRBV9 with TRBJ1-1; no clear D. The CDR3 spans 15 residues. Germline CDR1 and CDR2: SGDLS and YYNGEE. V was pared by 4 bases and J by 5 bases, with 18 bases between. CDR3 sequence (DNA): TGTGCCAGCAGCCCAATCCGGGCTCCGGGGACTGAAGCTTTCTTT. It translates to CASSPIRAPGTEAFF.

V is TRBV30 and J is TRBJ1-2, with TRBD1 matching over 8 bases. The germline gives CDR1 GTSNPN, CDR2 SVGIG (reference sequence). J gave up 0 bases and V 7 bases, and 7 bases lay outside the gene matches. The CDR3 extends over 14 amino acids. CDR3 nucleotide sequence: TGTGCCTTTACAGGGGGTCGGGCTAACTATGGCTACACCTTC. Translating it yields CAFTGGRANYGYTF.

This clone occurred once. This sequence joins TRBV4-1 and TRBJ2-1; TRBD2 matches 12 bases. The ends lost 2 bases at V and 4 bases at J; junction bases unmatched: 18. CDR1 MGHRA and CDR2 YSYEKL come from the germline V gene. The CDR3 is 21 residues long. The DNA for the CDR3 is TGCGCCAGCAGCCAACCCCGTACCCTTCTAGCGGGAGGGACCCTTTACAATGAGCAGTTCTTC. This codes for CASSQPRTLLAGGTLYNEQFF.

This clone occurred once. This sequence joins TRBV27 and TRBJ2-7; a weak D match, TRBD2 (6 bases). V was shortened by 6 bases and J by 7 bases, with 19 bases between the two germline ends. CDR1 is MNHEY and CDR2 is SMNVEV in the germline V gene (reference sequence). The CDR3 is made up of 14 amino acids. This chain's CDR3 is CASRTVRTGLEQYF. CDR3 DNA: TGTGCCAGCAGGACTGTTAGGACGGGACTGGAGCAGTACTTC.

Worth noting for this clone: Germline and junction disagree at one end, which may indicate a read error. The J gene is TRBJ1-2, the V gene TRBV27; 8 nucleotides agree with TRBD1. The CDR3 spans 15 residues. The germline V gene has CDR1 MNHEY and CDR2 SMNVEV (reference sequence). The CDR3 region has the DNA TGTGCCAGCAGTTTATCGAAATCCCTCGGGACAGGTCCGATCTTC. Its protein product is CASSLSKSLGTGPIF.

V and J are TRBV25-1 and TRBJ2-3; a weak D match, TRBD2 (6 bases). Trimming removed 1 base at V and 4 bases at J, with 12 bases between. Per the germline V gene, CDR1 is MGHDK and CDR2 is SYGVNS. This CDR3 region has 15 residues. The CDR3, as DNA: TGTGCCAGCAGTGAATCCGGCGGGACCCCAGATACGCAGTATTTT. This sequence encodes CASSESGGTPDTQYF.